Listed here is a single T cell receptor beta chain. Its antigen is unknown. This entry is derived from a study of cytomegalovirus exposure and HLA in healthy donors. The overall study: The 110 or so validation repertoires were produced on the same platform as the 720 or so repertoires of the first cohort. This was reported in a later analysis.

Here immunoSEQ multiplex PCR was the method, and the copy in TCRdb shows in-frame clones only, minus some. The table lists 250,000 to 400,000 clones, roughly 90% of them singletons. General observations from the study: According to the study, 150 to 200 TCR beta chains were cytomegalovirus-associated.

Trimming stripped 5 bases from V and 4 bases from J, with 20 bases between. The length of the CDR3 is 16 residues. CDR1 and CDR2 (germline): SGHNT, YENEEA. The chain uses TRBV11-3 and TRBJ2-5; D might be TRBD2 (6 bases). Input material: PBMCs. This sequence originates from a man aged 30 to 45 in good health and CMV-seronegative. This chain's CDR3 is CASSKGTTTGGETQYF. The DNA of the CDR3 is TGTGCCAGCAGCAAGGGGACCACCACCGGGGGAGAGACCCAGTACTTC. Based on the CDR3 plus reference TRBV11-3 and TRBJ2-5, the full variable domain is EAGVVQSPRYKIIEKKQPVAFWCNPISGHNTLYWYLQNLGQGPELLIRYENEEAVDDSQLPKDRFSAERLKGVDSTLKIQPAELGDSAVYLCASSKGTTTGGETQYFGPGTRLLVL.